This is a list of T cell receptor beta chains from one sample in a study of blood T cell repertoires in COVID-19. Using immunoSEQ multiplex PCR, the repertoire was profiled, and TCRdb retains in-frame clones only, with some absent. The table records roughly 100,000 clones, 60% to 80% of them present only once. The material sequenced was peripheral blood. These receptors all come from a human donor with acute or convalescent COVID-19. The donor label of this sample is uncertain. The CDR3 runs from the conserved cysteine through the conserved F or W. Fields, in order: J gene, V gene, clone size, D gene, CDR3 protein, CDR3 DNA. D genes are given only for firm matches. The listing skips clone size in some rows; elsewhere it reads once, few, many or a size class.

J: TRBJ1-2
V: TRBV2
size: -
D: TRBD1
CDR3: CASRQGARGYTF
DNA: TGTGCCAGCAGGCAGGGGGCGAGAGGCTACACCTTC

J: TRBJ1-4
V: TRBV7-8
size: -
D: -
CDR3: CASSRERVGNEKLFF
DNA: TGTGCCAGCAGCCGAGAGAGAGTTGGTAATGAAAAACTGTTTTTT

J: TRBJ1-1
V: TRBV12-3/TRBV12-4
size: -
D: TRBD1
CDR3: CASSRDRYTEAFF
DNA: TGTGCCAGCAGTAGGGACAGGTACACTGAAGCTTTCTTT

J: TRBJ2-3
V: TRBV28
size: once
D: -
CDR3: CASRQGGTDTQYF
DNA: TGTGCCAGCAGACAGGGTGGCACAGATACGCAGTATTTT

J: TRBJ2-1
V: TRBV29-1
size: -
D: -
CDR3: CSVVGGSASSYNEQFF
DNA: TGCAGCGTTGTAGGAGGGTCAGCCAGCTCCTACAATGAGCAGTTCTTC

J: TRBJ2-2
V: TRBV30
size: once
D: -
CDR3: CAWGERRGPVAGELFF
DNA: TGTGCCTGGGGGGAAAGGAGGGGTCCTGTCGCCGGGGAGCTGTTTTTT

J: TRBJ1-2
V: TRBV3-1/TRBV3-2
size: -
D: -
CDR3: CASSQDPPGIYGYTF
DNA: TGTGCCAGCAGCCAAGATCCTCCAGGGATCTATGGCTACACCTTC

J: TRBJ1-5
V: TRBV7-8
size: few
D: TRBD1
CDR3: CASSTRTGSNNQPQHF
DNA: TGTGCCAGCAGCACCAGGACAGGGAGTAACAATCAGCCCCAGCATTTT

J: TRBJ1-2
V: TRBV28
size: -
D: -
CDR3: CASSRGGANYGYTF
DNA: TGTGCCAGCAGCCGGGGGGGCGCTAACTATGGCTACACCTTC

J: TRBJ2-3
V: TRBV28
size: few
D: TRBD2
CDR3: CASSFGEGTTDTQYF
DNA: TGTGCCAGCAGTTTTGGGGAGGGTACTACAGATACGCAGTATTTT

J: TRBJ1-3
V: TRBV6-5
size: medium-sized
D: -
CDR3: CASSWPGGNTIYF
DNA: TGTGCCAGCAGTTGGCCGGGGGGAAACACCATATATTTT

J: TRBJ1-4
V: TRBV3-1/TRBV3-2
size: -
D: TRBD1
CDR3: CASSQDLGTGGEKLFF
DNA: TGTGCCAGCAGCCAAGATCTTGGGACAGGGGGGGAAAAACTGTTTTTT

J: TRBJ1-6
V: TRBV5-1
size: -
D: TRBD1
CDR3: CASSIHPGQGGNSPLHF
DNA: TGCGCCAGCAGCATTCACCCGGGACAGGGAGGAAATTCACCCCTCCACTTT

J: TRBJ1-5
V: TRBV19
size: -
D: TRBD1
CDR3: CASRTDRFNQPQHF
DNA: TGTGCCAGTAGAACGGACAGGTTCAATCAGCCCCAGCATTTT

J: TRBJ1-2
V: TRBV12-3/TRBV12-4
size: -
D: -
CDR3: CASTKTDNYGYTF
DNA: TGTGCCAGCACCAAGACAGATAACTATGGCTACACCTTC

J: TRBJ2-1
V: TRBV2
size: -
D: -
CDR3: CASSRPGVEQFF
DNA: TGTGCCAGCAGTCGTCCGGGGGTTGAGCAGTTCTTC

J: TRBJ2-2
V: TRBV28
size: -
D: -
CDR3: CASSYPAGDEDTGELFF
DNA: TGTGCCAGCAGTTACCCGGCAGGGGACGAAGACACCGGGGAGCTGTTTTTT

J: TRBJ1-3
V: TRBV19
size: -
D: TRBD1
CDR3: CASSRHRGLPGNTIYF
DNA: TGTGCCAGTAGTCGCCACAGGGGGCTCCCTGGAAACACCATATATTTT

J: TRBJ1-5
V: TRBV6-5
size: many
D: TRBD1
CDR3: CASRDRGSQPQHF
DNA: TGTGCCAGCAGGGACAGGGGGTCTCAGCCCCAGCATTTT

J: TRBJ2-5
V: TRBV11-2
size: -
D: -
CDR3: CASTRTRGETQYF
DNA: TGTGCCAGCACCCGAACAAGGGGCGAGACCCAGTACTTC

J: TRBJ2-6
V: TRBV28
size: -
D: TRBD1
CDR3: CASRKTGMSGANVLTF
DNA: TGTGCCAGCCGTAAGACAGGGATGTCTGGGGCCAACGTCCTGACTTTC

J: TRBJ1-2
V: TRBV7-8
size: -
D: -
CDR3: CASSPGSYGYTF
DNA: TGTGCCAGCAGCCCGGGAAGCTATGGCTACACCTTC

J: TRBJ1-1
V: TRBV11-2
size: -
D: TRBD1
CDR3: CASSLTGGANTEAFF
DNA: TGTGCCAGCAGCCTAACAGGGGGGGCAAACACTGAAGCTTTCTTT

J: TRBJ1-1
V: TRBV18
size: -
D: -
CDR3: CASSRTGDTEAFF
DNA: TGTGCCAGCTCTAGGACGGGGGACACTGAAGCTTTCTTT

J: TRBJ2-2
V: TRBV2
size: once
D: TRBD2
CDR3: CASSEAGLGGTGELFF
DNA: TGTGCCAGCAGTGAAGCGGGACTGGGGGGGACCGGGGAGCTGTTTTTT

J: TRBJ2-6
V: TRBV10-2
size: -
D: TRBD1
CDR3: CASGTGTGANVLTF
DNA: TGCGCCAGCGGGACAGGGACTGGGGCCAACGTCCTGACTTTC

J: TRBJ1-3
V: TRBV5-6
size: -
D: TRBD1
CDR3: CASSFLQGYSGNTIYF
DNA: TGTGCCAGCAGCTTCCTACAGGGGTACTCTGGAAACACCATATATTTT

J: TRBJ2-5
V: TRBV6-6
size: -
D: TRBD2
CDR3: CASSLGVAGASAETQYF
DNA: TGTGCCAGCAGTCTCGGAGTAGCGGGGGCTTCGGCGGAGACCCAGTACTTC

J: TRBJ1-2
V: TRBV12-1
size: -
D: -
CDR3: CASSFPTGVYGYTF
DNA: TGTGCCAGCAGCTTCCCTACAGGGGTCTATGGCTACACCTTC

J: TRBJ2-3
V: TRBV4-1
size: -
D: -
CDR3: CASSRDSSTDTQYF
DNA: TGCGCCAGCAGCCGGGACTCAAGCACAGATACGCAGTATTTT

J: TRBJ2-3
V: TRBV27
size: -
D: -
CDR3: CASSLAGTFLDTQYF
DNA: TGTGCCAGCAGTTTAGCGGGGACTTTCTTGGATACGCAGTATTTT